This T cell receptor (beta chain) originates from a study of control samples from healthy donors and cancer patients. Libraries were prepared by immunoSEQ multiplex PCR; TCRdb keeps only in-frame clonotypes and omits some of them. The sample carries 98,000 or so clones, about 87% recorded once. The germline CDR1 and CDR2 sequences are SGHDT and YYEEEE. Trimming at V came to 6 bases and at J to 9 bases, leaving 6 bases not matched to a gene. CDR3 length: 13 residues. The specimen was blood. This TCR came from a woman between 65 and 79 years old in good health. The gene calls are TRBV5-6 and TRBJ1-6; 7 positions match TRBD1. The CDR3 DNA reads as TGTGCCAGCACAAGGGACAGTAGTTCACCCCTCCACTTT. Protein sequence: CASTRDSSSPLHF.